This TCR beta chain emerged from a study of T cell repertoires in cytomegalovirus infection. As for the study in general: It was the public TCR beta signatures that indicated both CMV infection and matching HLA type. Findings and limits, study-wide: Cumulative frequency of public TCR beta families picked out carriers of CMV plus the relevant HLA. Ex vivo, HLA-C-restricted CMV-specific TCR beta clonotypes prevailed over the rest of the response.

On this clonotype itself: Its target is not known.

TCRdb re-analysed the reads in MiXCR, keeping a single row per CDR3 protein. Among hundreds of thousands of distinct CDR3 sequences, 9.5% were seen once, and the ten largest hold roughly 4%. The CDR3 has 15 residues. In germline, CDR1 is MNHNS, CDR2 SASEGT. V was trimmed by 6 bases and J by 2 bases, leaving 15 bases between them. The origin of this receptor is a human donor in good health (CMV status not recorded). Some clones in this sample may be carry-over from other donors' samples. Sequencing was carried out using PBMCs. The chain joins TRBV6-1 to TRBJ2-3; D remains unclear. CDR3 sequence: CASSSLRAATDTQYF. The CDR3 coding sequence is TGTGCCAGCAGCTCCCTCCGGGCCGCCACAGATACGCAGTATTTT.